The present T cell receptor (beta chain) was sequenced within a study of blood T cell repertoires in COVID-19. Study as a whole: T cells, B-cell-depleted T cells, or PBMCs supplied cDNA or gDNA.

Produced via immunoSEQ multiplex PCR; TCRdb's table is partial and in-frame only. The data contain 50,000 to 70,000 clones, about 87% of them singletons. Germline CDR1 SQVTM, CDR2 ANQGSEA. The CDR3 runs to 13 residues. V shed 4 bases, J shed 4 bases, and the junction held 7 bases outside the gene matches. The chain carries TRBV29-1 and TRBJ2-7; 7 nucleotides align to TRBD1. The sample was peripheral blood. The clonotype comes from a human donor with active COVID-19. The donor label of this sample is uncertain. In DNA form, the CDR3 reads TGCAGCGTTGCACAGGGGAGTATGTACGAGCAGTACTTC. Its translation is CSVAQGSMYEQYF.